This is a list of T cell receptor beta chains from one sample in a study of human T cells and chemical hapten exposure. TCRdb re-derived calls from the RACE reads in MiXCR, one entry per CDR3 protein. The table lists about 130,000 distinct CDR3 sequences, around 8.2% of them singletons. The sequencing sample was made of whole blood. Receptors were obtained from a male donor in good health. Some clones in this sample may be carry-over from other donors' samples. CDR3s include the opening cysteine and the closing phenylalanine or tryptophan. Fields, in order: J gene, V gene, D gene, clone size, CDR3 protein, CDR3 DNA. A D gene is named only where the DNA matches it firmly. Expanded clones get a size class; other rows say once, few or many, or leave the size out.

>TRBJ2-2|TRBV12-3/TRBV12-4|TRBD1|many
CASSEQGARTGELFF
TGTGCCAGCAGTGAGCAGGGGGCCCGGACCGGGGAGCTGTTTTTT
>TRBJ1-1|TRBV18|.|few
CASATNTEAFF
TGTGCCAGTGCGACGAACACTGAAGCTTTCTTT
>TRBJ1-1|TRBV29-1|.|many
CSAKLQEDTEAFF
TGCAGCGCAAAACTGCAGGAGGACACTGAAGCTTTCTTT
>TRBJ2-1|TRBV7-9|.|few
CASSLEGLEQFF
TGTGCCAGCAGCTTAGAGGGGTTGGAGCAGTTCTTC
>TRBJ1-4|TRBV19|TRBD1|.
CASSPTGGTNEKLFF
TGTGCCAGTAGTCCTACAGGGGGGACTAATGAAAAACTGTTTTTT
>TRBJ2-5|TRBV29-1|.|few
CSVGYHGETQYF
TGCAGCGTTGGCTACCACGGGGAGACCCAGTACTTC
>TRBJ1-1|TRBV7-2|.|many
CASSPPVGEAFF
TGTGCCAGCAGCCCTCCGGTAGGGGAAGCTTTCTTT
>TRBJ2-3|TRBV5-4|TRBD2|.
CASSLGTSGGTDTQYF
TGTGCCAGCAGCTTGGGGACTAGCGGGGGCACAGATACGCAGTATTTT
>TRBJ1-5|TRBV6-2/TRBV6-3|.|.
CASSTRDTSDQPQHF
TGTGCCAGCAGTACCAGGGACACCTCGGATCAGCCCCAGCATTTT
>TRBJ2-1|TRBV5-1|TRBD1|.
CASKGAAGQGLRGTYNEQFF
TGCGCCAGCAAAGGTGCGGCGGGACAGGGGCTCCGCGGAACCTACAATGAGCAGTTCTTC
>TRBJ1-2|TRBV6-5|TRBD1|.
CASRKRTGDYGYTF
TGTGCCAGCAGAAAACGAACAGGGGACTATGGCTACACCTTC
>TRBJ2-7|TRBV10-3|.|.
CAISESGVGSYEQYF
TGTGCCATCAGTGAGTCAGGGGTAGGGTCCTACGAGCAGTACTTC
>TRBJ2-7|TRBV19|.|.
CASSTRDSTGPYEQYF
TGTGCCAGTAGTACCAGGGACTCCACCGGCCCGTACGAGCAGTACTTC
>TRBJ2-5|TRBV13|TRBD2|.
CASSAAGGQETQYF
TGTGCCAGCAGCGCCGCGGGGGGCCAAGAGACCCAGTACTTC
>TRBJ2-3|TRBV5-1|.|few
CTSSQTIGTDTQYF
TGCACCAGCAGTCAAACTATCGGCACAGATACGCAGTATTTT
>TRBJ1-1|TRBV6-2/TRBV6-3|TRBD1|many
CASRQGPVPEAFF
TGTGCCAGCAGACAGGGGCCAGTCCCTGAAGCTTTCTTT
>TRBJ1-1|TRBV4-2|.|few
CASSQDWQGNTEAFF
TGTGCCAGCAGCCAAGATTGGCAGGGGAACACTGAAGCTTTCTTT
>TRBJ2-1|TRBV5-1|TRBD2|few
CASSIGASGVYNEQFF
TGCGCCAGCAGTATCGGGGCTAGCGGAGTCTACAATGAGCAGTTCTTC
>TRBJ1-4|TRBV4-3|.|few
CASSQDTGINEKLFF
TGCGCCAGCAGCCAAGATACAGGGATTAATGAAAAACTGTTTTTT
>TRBJ2-1|TRBV20-1|.|many
CSARALENEQFF
TGCAGTGCTAGAGCGTTGGAGAATGAGCAGTTCTTC
>TRBJ2-7|TRBV6-5|.|.
CASSYSRDSEQYF
TGTGCCAGCAGTTACTCGAGAGACTCCGAGCAGTACTTC
>TRBJ2-6|TRBV5-1|TRBD1|many
CASSWDHQGAGANVLTF
TGCGCCAGCAGCTGGGACCATCAGGGGGCTGGGGCCAACGTCCTGACTTTC
>TRBJ2-1|TRBV6-2/TRBV6-3|TRBD2|few
CASSYFRLAGDSEQFF
TGTGCCAGCAGTTACTTCCGACTAGCGGGAGATTCTGAGCAGTTCTTC
>TRBJ1-5|TRBV6-1|.|many
CASKPGLGRNQPQHF
TGTGCCAGCAAGCCCGGCCTGGGCCGCAATCAGCCCCAGCATTTT
>TRBJ2-1|TRBV20-1|.|.
CSARVGGGYSYNEQFF
TGCAGTGCTAGAGTCGGCGGAGGTTACTCCTACAATGAGCAGTTCTTC
>TRBJ2-3|TRBV10-3|TRBD2|many
CAIRHSGGEDTQYF
TGTGCCATCAGGCATAGCGGGGGGGAGGATACGCAGTATTTT
>TRBJ1-5|TRBV12-3/TRBV12-4|.|.
CASTPMFNQPQHF
TGTGCCAGCACCCCAATGTTCAATCAGCCCCAGCATTTT
>TRBJ2-1|TRBV24-1|TRBD1|many
CATSPGTGFNEQFF
TGTGCCACCAGTCCCGGGACAGGGTTCAATGAGCAGTTCTTC
>TRBJ2-1|TRBV7-6|TRBD1|few
CASSPGQGSPLGNEQFF
TGTGCCAGCAGCCCAGGACAGGGGAGCCCTTTGGGCAATGAGCAGTTCTTC
>TRBJ2-1|TRBV27|.|few
CASSSPQRLGFEYNEQFF
TGTGCCAGCAGTTCCCCTCAGCGACTAGGTTTCGAATACAATGAGCAGTTCTTC
>TRBJ2-1|TRBV4-2|.|few
CASSQDGGGGGRNEQFF
TGTGCCAGCAGCCAAGATGGGGGAGGGGGGGGCAGGAATGAGCAGTTCTTC
>TRBJ1-1|TRBV12-3/TRBV12-4|.|many
CASSLGQNTEAFF
TGTGCCAGCAGTCTCGGACAAAACACTGAAGCTTTCTTT
>TRBJ2-7|TRBV10-2|.|many
CASSIRPHEQYF
TGCGCCAGCAGTATCCGACCCCACGAGCAGTACTTC
>TRBJ2-5|TRBV29-1|.|few
CSVSEGVGDQETQYF
TGCAGCGTATCCGAGGGGGTGGGTGACCAAGAGACCCAGTACTTC
>TRBJ2-1|TRBV6-6|.|many
CASSRPRNEQFF
TGTGCCAGCAGTCGCCCCAGGAATGAGCAGTTCTTC
>TRBJ2-2|TRBV12-3/TRBV12-4|.|.
CASSFGGGELFF
TGTGCCAGCAGTTTCGGGGGTGGGGAGCTGTTTTTT